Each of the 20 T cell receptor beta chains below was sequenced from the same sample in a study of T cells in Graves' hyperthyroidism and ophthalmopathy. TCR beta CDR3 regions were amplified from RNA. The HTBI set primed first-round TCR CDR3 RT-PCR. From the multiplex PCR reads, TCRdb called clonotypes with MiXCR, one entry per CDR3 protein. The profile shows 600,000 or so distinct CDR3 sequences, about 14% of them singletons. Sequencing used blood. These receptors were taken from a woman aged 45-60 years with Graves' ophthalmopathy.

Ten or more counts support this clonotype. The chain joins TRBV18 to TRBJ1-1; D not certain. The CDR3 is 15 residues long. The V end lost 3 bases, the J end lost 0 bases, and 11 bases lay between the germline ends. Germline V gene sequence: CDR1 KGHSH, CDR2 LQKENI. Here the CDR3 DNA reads TGTGCCAGCTCACCCTTGGGCAAGATGAACACTGAAGCTTTCTTT. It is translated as CASSPLGKMNTEAFF. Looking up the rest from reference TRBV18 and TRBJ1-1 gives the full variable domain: NAGVMQNPRHLVRRRGQEARLRCSPMKGHSHVYWYRQLPEEGLKFMVYLQKENIIDESGMPKERFSAEFPKEGPSILRIQQVVRGDSAAYFCASSPLGKMNTEAFFGQGTRLTVV.

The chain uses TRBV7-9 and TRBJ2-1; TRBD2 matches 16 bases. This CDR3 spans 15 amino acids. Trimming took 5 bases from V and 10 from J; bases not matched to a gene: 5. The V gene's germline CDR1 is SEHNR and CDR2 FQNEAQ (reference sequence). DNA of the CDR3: TGTGCCAGCAGCCCAGTGGGACTAGCGGGAGGGGAGCAGTTCTTC. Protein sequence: CASSPVGLAGGEQFF.

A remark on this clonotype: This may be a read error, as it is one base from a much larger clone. For the CDR3, the DNA is TGCGCCAGCGGCCAGACGCCGTGGGACAGAAGGTACGAGCAGTACTTC. Translation gives CASGQTPWDRRYEQYF. This chain uses TRBV13 with TRBJ2-7; 7 bases are shared with TRBD1. Germline CDR1 and CDR2: PRHDT and FYEKMQ (reference sequence). The CDR3 runs 16 residues.

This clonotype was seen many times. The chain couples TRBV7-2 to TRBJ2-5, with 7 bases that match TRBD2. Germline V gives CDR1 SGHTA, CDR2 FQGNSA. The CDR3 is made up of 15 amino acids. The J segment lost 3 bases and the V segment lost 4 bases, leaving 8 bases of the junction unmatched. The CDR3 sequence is CASSYPPSGKETQYF. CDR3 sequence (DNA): TGTGCCAGCAGCTATCCCCCTAGCGGAAAAGAGACCCAGTACTTC.

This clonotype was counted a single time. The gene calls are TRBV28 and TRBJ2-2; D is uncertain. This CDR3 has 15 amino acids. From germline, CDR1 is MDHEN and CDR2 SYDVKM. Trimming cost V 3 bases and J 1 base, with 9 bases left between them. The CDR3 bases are TGTGCCAGCAGTTTTGACGGAAAGAACACCGGGGAGCTGTTTTTT. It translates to CASSFDGKNTGELFF. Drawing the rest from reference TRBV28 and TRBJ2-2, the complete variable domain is DVKVTQSSRYLVKRTGEKVFLECVQDMDHENMFWYRQDPGLGLRLIYFSYDVKMKEKGDIPEGYSVSREKKERFSLILESASTNQTSMYLCASSFDGKNTGELFFGEGSRLTVL.

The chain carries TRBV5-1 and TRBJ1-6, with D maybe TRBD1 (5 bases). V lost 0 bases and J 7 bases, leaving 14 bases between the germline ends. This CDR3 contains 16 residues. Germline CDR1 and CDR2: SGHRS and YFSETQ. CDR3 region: CASSLGQRGANSPLHF. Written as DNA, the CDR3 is TGCGCCAGCAGCTTGGGACAGAGAGGGGCAAATTCACCCCTCCACTTT.

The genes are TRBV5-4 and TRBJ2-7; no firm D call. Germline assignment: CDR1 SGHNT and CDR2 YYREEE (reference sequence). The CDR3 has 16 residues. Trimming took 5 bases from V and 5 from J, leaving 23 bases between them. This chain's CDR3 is CASRPWASGWKDEQYF. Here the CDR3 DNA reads TGTGCCAGCAGGCCCTGGGCTTCCGGTTGGAAGGACGAGCAGTACTTC. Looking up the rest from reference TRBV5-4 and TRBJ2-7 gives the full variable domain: ETGVTQSPTHLIKTRGQQVTLRCSSQSGHNTVSWYQQALGQGPQFIFQYYREEENGRGNFPPRFSGLQFPNYSSELNVNALELDDSALYLCASRPWASGWKDEQYFGPGTRLTVT.

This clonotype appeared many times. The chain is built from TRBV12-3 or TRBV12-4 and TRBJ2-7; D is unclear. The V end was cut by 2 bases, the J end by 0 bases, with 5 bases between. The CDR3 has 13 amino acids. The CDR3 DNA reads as TGTGCCAGCAGTTTAATAGCCTCCTACGAGCAGTACTTC. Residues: CASSLIASYEQYF.

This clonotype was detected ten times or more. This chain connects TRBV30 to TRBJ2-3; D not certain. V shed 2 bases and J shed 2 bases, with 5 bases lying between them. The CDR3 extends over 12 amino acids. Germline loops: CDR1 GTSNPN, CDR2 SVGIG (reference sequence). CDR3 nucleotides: TGTGCCTGGAGTCCCACCACAGATACGCAGTATTTT. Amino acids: CAWSPTTDTQYF. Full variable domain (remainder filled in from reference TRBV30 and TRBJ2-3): SQTIHQWPATLVQPVGSPLSLECTVEGTSNPNLYWYRQAAGRGLQLLFYSVGIGQISSEVPQNLSASRPQDRQFILSSKKLLLSDSGFYLCAWSPTTDTQYFGPGTRLTVL.

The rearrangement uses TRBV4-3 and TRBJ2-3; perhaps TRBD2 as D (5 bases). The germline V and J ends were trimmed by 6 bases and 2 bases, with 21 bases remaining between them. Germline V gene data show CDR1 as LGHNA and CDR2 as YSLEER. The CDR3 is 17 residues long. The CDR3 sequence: CASSPRTSQFYTDTQYF. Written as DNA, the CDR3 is TGCGCCAGCAGTCCAAGAACTAGTCAATTCTACACAGATACGCAGTATTTT.

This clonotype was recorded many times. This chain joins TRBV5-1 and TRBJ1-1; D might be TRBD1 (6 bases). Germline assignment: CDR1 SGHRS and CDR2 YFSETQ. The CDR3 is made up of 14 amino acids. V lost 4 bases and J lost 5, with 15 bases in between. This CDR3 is CASSGRGGSTEAFF. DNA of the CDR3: TGCGCCAGCAGCGGCAGGGGAGGGTCTACTGAAGCTTTCTTT. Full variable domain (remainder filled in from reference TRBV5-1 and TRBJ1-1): KAGVTQTPRYLIKTRGQQVTLSCSPISGHRSVSWYQQTPGQGLQFLFEYFSETQRNKGNFPGRFSGRQFSNSRSEMNVSTLELGDSALYLCASSGRGGSTEAFFGQGTRLTVV.

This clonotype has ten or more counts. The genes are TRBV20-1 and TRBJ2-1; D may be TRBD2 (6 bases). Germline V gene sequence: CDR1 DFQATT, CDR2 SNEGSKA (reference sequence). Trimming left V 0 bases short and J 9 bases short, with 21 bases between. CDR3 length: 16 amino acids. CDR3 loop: CSARDESLRLDSEQFF. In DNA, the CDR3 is TGCAGTGCTAGAGATGAAAGTCTTCGACTAGATTCTGAGCAGTTCTTC.

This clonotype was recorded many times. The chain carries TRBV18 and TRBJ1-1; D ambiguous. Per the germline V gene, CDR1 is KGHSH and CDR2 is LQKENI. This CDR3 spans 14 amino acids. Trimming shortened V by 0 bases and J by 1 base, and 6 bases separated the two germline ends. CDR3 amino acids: CASSPPLKNTEAFF. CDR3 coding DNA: TGTGCCAGCTCACCACCCTTAAAGAACACTGAAGCTTTCTTT.

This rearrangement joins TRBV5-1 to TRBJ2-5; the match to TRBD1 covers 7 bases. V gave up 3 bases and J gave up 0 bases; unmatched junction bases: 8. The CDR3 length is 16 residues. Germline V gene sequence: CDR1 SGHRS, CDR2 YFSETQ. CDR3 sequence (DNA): TGCGCCAGCAGCTCTGGGGACAGACAGTACCAAGAGACCCAGTACTTC. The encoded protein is CASSSGDRQYQETQYF.

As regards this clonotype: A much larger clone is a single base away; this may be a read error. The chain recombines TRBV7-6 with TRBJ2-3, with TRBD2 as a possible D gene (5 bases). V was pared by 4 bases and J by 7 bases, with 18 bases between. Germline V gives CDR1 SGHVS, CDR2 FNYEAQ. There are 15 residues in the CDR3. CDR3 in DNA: TGTGCCAGCAGCTCACTAGTGGGAGTGTTATATACGCAGTATTTT. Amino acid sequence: CASSSLVGVLYTQYF.

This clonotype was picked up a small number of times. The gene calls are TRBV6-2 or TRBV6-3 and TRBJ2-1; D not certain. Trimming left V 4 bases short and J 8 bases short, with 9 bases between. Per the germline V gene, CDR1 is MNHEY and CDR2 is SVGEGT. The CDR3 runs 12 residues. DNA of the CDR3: TGTGCCAGCAGTTCTTTGCAGGATGAGCAGTTCTTC. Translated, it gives CASSSLQDEQFF.

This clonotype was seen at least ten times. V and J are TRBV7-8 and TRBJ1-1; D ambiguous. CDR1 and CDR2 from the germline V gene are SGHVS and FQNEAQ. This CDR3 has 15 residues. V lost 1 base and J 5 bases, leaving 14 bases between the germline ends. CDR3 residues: CASSLDVGVRTEAFF. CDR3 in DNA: TGTGCCAGCAGCTTAGATGTCGGAGTGCGTACTGAAGCTTTCTTT.

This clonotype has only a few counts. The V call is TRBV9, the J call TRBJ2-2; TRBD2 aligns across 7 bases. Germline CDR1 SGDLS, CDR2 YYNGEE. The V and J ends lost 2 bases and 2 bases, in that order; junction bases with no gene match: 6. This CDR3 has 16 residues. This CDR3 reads CASSVASGDNTGELFF. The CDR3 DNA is TGTGCCAGCAGCGTGGCTAGCGGAGACAACACCGGGGAGCTGTTTTTT.

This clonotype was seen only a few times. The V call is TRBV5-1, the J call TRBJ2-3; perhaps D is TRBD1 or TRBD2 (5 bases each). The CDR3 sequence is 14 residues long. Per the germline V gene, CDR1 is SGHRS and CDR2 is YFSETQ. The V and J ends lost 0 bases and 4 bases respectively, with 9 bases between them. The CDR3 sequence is CASSLAGSSDTQYF. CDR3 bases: TGCGCCAGCAGCTTGGCAGGGAGTTCAGATACGCAGTATTTT.

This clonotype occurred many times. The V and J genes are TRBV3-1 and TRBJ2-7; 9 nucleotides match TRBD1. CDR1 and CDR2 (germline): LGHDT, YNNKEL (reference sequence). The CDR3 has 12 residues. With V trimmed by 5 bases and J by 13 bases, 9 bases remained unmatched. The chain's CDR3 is CASSKTNRGQYF. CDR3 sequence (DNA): TGTGCCAGCAGCAAGACGAACAGGGGGCAATACTTC.